The 3 T cell receptor beta chains listed next were all sequenced from one sample in a study of response to subunit inactivated influenza vaccine. TCRdb reprocessed the RT-PCR reads via MiXCR and lists one record per CDR3 protein. The sample carries some 520,000 distinct CDR3 sequences, approximately 15% recorded once. The starting material was CD4+ T cells sorted from PBMCs, obtained 23 to 25 months after vaccination. These receptor sequences come from a man between 50 and 70 years old who received an inactivated influenza vaccine.

The J gene is TRBJ1-6, the V gene TRBV6-1; D unclear. Trimming took off 6 bases at V and 5 bases at J, with 14 bases between the two ends. The CDR3 consists of 15 residues. Germline CDR1 and CDR2: MNHNS and SASEGT. CDR3 loop: CASRAGNLNNSPLHF. The CDR3 bases are TGTGCCAGCAGGGCTGGTAATCTTAATAATTCACCCCTCCACTTT.

As for this clonotype: Its ends do not fully match the called genes, so a read error is possible. Here the CDR3 DNA reads TGTGCCAGCAGTACGCAATACCAGGAGGGCTGCACCTTC. Its protein is CASSTQYQEGCTF. The chain uses TRBV6-1 and TRBJ1-2; unclear D gene. Germline-derived CDR1 and CDR2 are MNHNS and SASEGT. The CDR3 is 13 residues long.

The V and J genes are TRBV6-1 and TRBJ2-3; 12 bases fit TRBD2. The V segment lost 5 bases and the J segment 1 base; nucleotides outside the gene matches: 10. Germline V CDR1 and CDR2: MNHNS, SASEGT. The CDR3 has 18 residues. The CDR3 sequence: CASSPGASGRVGTDTQYF. In DNA form, the CDR3 reads TGTGCCAGCAGTCCTGGGGCTAGCGGGAGGGTGGGCACAGATACGCAGTATTTT.